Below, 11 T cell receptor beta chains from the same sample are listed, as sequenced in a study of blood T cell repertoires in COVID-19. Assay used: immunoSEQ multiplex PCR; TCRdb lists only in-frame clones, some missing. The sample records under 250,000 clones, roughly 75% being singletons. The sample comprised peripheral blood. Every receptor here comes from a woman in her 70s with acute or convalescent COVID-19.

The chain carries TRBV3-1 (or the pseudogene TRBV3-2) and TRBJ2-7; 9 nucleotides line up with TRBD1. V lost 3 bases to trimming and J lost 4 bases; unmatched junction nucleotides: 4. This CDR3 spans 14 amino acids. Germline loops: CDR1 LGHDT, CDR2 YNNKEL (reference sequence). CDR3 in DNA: TGTGCCAGCAGCCAGGGACAGGGCTGGTACGAGCAGTACTTC. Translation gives CASSQGQGWYEQYF.

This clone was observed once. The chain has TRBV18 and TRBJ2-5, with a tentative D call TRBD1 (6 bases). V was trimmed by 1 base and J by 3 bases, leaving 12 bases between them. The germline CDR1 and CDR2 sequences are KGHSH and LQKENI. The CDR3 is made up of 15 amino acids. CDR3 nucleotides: TGTGCCAGCTCACCACGTGGGGGCCGGGAAGAGACCCAGTACTTC. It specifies CASSPRGGREETQYF.

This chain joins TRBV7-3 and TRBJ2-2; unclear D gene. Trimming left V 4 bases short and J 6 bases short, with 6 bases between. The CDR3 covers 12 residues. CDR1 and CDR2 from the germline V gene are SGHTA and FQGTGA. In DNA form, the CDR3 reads TGTGCCAGCAGCTACCAGGCCGGGGAGCTGTTTTTT. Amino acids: CASSYQAGELFF.

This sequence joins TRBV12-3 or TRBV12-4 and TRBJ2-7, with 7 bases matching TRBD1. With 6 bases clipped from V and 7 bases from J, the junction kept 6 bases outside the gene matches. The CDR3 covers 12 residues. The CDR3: CASRGQAGEQYF. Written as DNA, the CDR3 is TGTGCCAGCAGAGGACAGGCTGGAGAGCAGTACTTC.

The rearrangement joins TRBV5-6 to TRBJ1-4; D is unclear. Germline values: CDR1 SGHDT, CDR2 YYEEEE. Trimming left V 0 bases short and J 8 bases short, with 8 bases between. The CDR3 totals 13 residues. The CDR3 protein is CASSLGQLEKLFF. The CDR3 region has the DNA TGTGCCAGCAGCTTGGGGCAGTTAGAAAAACTGTTTTTT.

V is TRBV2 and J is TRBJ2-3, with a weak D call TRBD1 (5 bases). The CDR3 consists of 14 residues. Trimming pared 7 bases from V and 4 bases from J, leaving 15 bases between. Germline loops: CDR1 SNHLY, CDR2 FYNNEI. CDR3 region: CASNKGILADTQYF. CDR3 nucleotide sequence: TGTGCCAGCAACAAGGGGATTTTGGCAGATACGCAGTATTTT. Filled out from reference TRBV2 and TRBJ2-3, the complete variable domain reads EPEVTQTPSHQVTQMGQEVILRCVPISNHLYFYWYRQILGQKVEFLVSFYNNEISEKSEIFDDQFSVERPDGSNFTLKIRSTKLEDSAMYFCASNKGILADTQYFGPGTRLTVL.

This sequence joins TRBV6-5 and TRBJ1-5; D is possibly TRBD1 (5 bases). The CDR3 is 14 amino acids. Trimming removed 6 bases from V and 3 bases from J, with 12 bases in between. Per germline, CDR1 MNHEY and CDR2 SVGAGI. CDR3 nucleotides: TGTGCCAGCAGAAAGGGGCCTTCCAATCAGCCCCAGCATTTT. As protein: CASRKGPSNQPQHF.

CDR3 sequence: CASSSGSEQFF. The CDR3 DNA reads as TGCGCCAGCAGCTCCGGGAGTGAGCAGTTCTTC. The chain has TRBV5-1 and TRBJ2-1; tentative D call: TRBD2 (6 bases). The V gene lost 3 bases and the J gene lost 9 bases, with 7 bases spanning the gap. CDR3 length: 11 residues. Germline CDR1 reads SGHRS; CDR2 reads YFSETQ.

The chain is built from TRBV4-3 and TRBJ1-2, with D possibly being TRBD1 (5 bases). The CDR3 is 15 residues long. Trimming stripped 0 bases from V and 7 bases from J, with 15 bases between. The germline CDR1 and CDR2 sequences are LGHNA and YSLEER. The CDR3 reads CASSQDPQGVGGYTF. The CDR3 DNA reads TGCGCCAGCAGCCAAGATCCGCAGGGTGTGGGTGGCTACACCTTC.

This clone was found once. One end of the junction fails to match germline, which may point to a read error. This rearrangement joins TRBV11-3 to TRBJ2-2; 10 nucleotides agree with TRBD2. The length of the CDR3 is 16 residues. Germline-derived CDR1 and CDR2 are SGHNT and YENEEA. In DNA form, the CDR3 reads TGTGCCAGCAGCCTAGAAAGCGGGGGGGCCACCGGGGAGCTGTTTTTT. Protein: CASSLESGGATGELFF.

The CDR3 reads CASSQGDRVYNEKLFF. CDR3 sequence (DNA): TGTGCCAGCAGCCAAGGCGACAGGGTCTATAATGAAAAACTGTTTTTT. This chain joins TRBV14 and TRBJ1-4; TRBD1 aligns across 7 bases. Germline V gives CDR1 SGHDN, CDR2 FVKESK. Trimming at V came to 1 base and at J to 4 bases, leaving 6 bases not matched to a gene. CDR3 size: 16 residues. Based on the CDR3 plus reference TRBV14 and TRBJ1-4, the full variable domain is EAGVTQFPSHSVIEKGQTVTLRCDPISGHDNLYWYRRVMGKEIKFLLHFVKESKQDESGMPNNRFLAERTGGTYSTLKVQPAELEDSGVYFCASSQGDRVYNEKLFFGSGTQLSVL.